This T cell receptor (beta chain) was identified during a study of blood T cell repertoires in COVID-19. Study-wide background: The United States, Italy and Spain provided the acute and convalescent COVID-19 samples.

The germline gives CDR1 SEHNR, CDR2 FQNEAQ (reference sequence). V dropped 4 bases and J dropped 2 bases, with 9 bases sitting between them. This CDR3 has 14 residues. In the source study's methods: The authors estimated nucleated cell counts from reference gene primer amplification. Here immunoSEQ multiplex PCR was the method, and the copy in TCRdb shows in-frame clones only, minus some. From that table come the V and J calls and clone size; the DNA was used to work out D and trimming. The sample includes around 130,000 clones, more than 75% seen only once; the top ten take approximately 3.3%. This clone was detected only once.

This clonotype originated in an older woman with acute or convalescent COVID-19. The chain employs TRBV7-9 and TRBJ1-3, with D possibly matching TRBD1 (5 bases). Material: peripheral blood. CDR3 sequence reads: CASSSSTAGNTIYF. The CDR3 DNA reads TGTGCCAGCAGCTCCTCGACAGCTGGAAACACCATATATTTT.